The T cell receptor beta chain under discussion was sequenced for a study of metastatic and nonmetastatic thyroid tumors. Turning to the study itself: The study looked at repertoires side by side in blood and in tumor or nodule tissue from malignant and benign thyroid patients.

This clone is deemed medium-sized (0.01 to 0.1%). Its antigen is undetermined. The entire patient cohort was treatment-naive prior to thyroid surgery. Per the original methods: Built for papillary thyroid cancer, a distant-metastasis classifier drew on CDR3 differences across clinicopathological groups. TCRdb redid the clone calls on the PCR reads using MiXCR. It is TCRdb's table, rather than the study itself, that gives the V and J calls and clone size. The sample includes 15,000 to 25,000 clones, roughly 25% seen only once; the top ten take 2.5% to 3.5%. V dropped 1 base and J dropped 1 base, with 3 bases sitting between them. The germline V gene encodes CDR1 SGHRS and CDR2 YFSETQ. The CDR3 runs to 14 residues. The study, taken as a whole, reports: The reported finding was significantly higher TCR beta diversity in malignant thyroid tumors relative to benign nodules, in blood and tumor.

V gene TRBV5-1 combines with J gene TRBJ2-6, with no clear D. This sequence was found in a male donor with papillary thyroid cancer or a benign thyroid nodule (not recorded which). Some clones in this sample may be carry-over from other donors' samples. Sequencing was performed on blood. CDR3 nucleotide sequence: TGCGCCAGCAGCTTGAGGTCTGGGGCCAACGTCCTGACTTTC. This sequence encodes CASSLRSGANVLTF.